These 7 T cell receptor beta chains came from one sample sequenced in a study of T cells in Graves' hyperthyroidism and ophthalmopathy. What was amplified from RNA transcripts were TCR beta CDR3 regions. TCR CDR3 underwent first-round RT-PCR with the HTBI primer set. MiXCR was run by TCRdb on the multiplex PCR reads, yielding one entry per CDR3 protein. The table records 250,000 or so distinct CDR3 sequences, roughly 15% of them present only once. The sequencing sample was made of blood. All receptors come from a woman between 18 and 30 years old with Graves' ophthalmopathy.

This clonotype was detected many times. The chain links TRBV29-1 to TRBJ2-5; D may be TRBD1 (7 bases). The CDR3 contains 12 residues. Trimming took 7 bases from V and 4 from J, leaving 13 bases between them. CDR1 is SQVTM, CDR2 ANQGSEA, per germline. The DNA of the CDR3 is TGCAGCGCCTCGGAGGGGGCAGAGACCCAGTACTTC. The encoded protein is CSASEGAETQYF.

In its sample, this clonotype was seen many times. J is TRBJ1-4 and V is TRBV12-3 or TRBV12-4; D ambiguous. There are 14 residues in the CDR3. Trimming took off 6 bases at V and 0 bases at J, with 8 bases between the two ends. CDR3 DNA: TGTGCCAGCAGCTCGGTTGCAACTAATGAAAAACTGTTTTTT. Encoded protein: CASSSVATNEKLFF.

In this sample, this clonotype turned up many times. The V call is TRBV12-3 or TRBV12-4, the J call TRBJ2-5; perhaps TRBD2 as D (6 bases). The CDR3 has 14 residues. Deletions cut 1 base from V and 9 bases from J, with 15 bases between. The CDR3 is CASSLVASPGAQYF. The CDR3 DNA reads TGTGCCAGCAGTTTAGTCGCGAGCCCGGGGGCCCAGTACTTC.

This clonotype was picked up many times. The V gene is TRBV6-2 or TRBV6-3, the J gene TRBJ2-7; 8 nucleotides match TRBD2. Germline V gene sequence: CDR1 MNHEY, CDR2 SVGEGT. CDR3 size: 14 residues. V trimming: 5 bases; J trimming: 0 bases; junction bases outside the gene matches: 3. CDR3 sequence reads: CASSRGGSSYEQYF. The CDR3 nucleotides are TGTGCCAGCAGTCGCGGGGGGAGCTCCTACGAGCAGTACTTC.

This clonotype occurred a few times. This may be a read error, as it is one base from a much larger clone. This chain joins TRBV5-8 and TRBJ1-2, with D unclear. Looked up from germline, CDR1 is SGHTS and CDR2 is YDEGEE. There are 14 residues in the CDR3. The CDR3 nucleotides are TGTACCAGCAGCTCGCTCACAGCTAACTATGGCTACACCTTC. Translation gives CTSSSLTANYGYTF.

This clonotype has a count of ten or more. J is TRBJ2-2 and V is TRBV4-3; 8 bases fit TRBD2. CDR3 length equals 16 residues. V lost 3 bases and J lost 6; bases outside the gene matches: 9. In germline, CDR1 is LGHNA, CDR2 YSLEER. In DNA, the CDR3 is TGCGCCAGCAGCCATGTCGGGAGGGCCTCCGCCGGGGAGCTGTTTTTT. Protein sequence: CASSHVGRASAGELFF.

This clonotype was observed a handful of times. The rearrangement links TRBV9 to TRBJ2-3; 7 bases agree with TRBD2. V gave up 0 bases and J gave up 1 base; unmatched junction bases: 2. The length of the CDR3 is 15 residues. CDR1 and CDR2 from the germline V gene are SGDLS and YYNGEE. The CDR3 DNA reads TGTGCCAGCAGCGTAGCCCTAGCGGGCACAGATACGCAGTATTTT. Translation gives CASSVALAGTDTQYF.